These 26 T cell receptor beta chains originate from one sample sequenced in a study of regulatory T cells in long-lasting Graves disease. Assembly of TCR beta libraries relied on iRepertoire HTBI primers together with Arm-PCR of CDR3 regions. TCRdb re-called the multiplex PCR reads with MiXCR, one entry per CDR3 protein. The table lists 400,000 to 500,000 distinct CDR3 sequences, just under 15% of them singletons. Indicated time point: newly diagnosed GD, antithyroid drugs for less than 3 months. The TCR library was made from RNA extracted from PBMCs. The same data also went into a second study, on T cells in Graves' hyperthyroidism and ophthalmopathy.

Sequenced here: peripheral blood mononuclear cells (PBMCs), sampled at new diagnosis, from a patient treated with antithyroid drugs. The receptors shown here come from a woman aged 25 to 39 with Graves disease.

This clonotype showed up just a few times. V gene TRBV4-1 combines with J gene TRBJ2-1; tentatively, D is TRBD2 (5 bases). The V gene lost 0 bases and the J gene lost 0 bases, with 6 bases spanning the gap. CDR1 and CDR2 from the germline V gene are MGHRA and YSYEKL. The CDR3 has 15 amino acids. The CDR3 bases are TGCGCCAGCAGCCAAGATGGGAGCTCCTACAATGAGCAGTTCTTC. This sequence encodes CASSQDGSSYNEQFF.

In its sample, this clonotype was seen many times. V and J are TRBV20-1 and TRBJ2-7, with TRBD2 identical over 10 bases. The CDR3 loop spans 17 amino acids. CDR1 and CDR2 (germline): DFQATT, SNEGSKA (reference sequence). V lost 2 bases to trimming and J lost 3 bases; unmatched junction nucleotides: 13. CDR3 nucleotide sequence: TGCAGTGCTAGATCAGAAGCGGGAGGGTGGGGTAACTACGAGCAGTACTTC. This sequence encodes CSARSEAGGWGNYEQYF.

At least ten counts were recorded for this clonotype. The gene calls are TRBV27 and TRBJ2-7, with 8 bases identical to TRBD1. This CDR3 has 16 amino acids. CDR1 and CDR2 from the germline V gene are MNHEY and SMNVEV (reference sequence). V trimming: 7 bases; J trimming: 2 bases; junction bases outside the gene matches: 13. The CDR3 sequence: CASTTRPGTGTYEQYF. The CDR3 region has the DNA TGTGCCAGCACCACCCGACCCGGGACAGGAACCTACGAGCAGTACTTC.

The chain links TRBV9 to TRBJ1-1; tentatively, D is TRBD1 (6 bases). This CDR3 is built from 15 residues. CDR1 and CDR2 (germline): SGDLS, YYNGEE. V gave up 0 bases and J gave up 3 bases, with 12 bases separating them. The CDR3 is CASSVVGGPHTEAFF. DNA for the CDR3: TGTGCCAGCAGCGTAGTGGGGGGGCCCCACACTGAAGCTTTCTTT.

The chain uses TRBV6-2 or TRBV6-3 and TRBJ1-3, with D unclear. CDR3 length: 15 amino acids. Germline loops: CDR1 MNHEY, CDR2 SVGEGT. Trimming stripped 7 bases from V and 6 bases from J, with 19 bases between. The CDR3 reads CASTFLKGRENTIYF. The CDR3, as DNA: TGTGCCAGCACGTTTCTGAAAGGGAGGGAAAACACCATATATTTT.

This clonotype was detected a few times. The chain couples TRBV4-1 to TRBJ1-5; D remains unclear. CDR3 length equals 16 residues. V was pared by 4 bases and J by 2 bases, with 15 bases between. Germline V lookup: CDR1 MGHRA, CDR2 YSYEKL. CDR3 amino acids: CASSPFLVFGNQPQHF. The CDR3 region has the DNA TGCGCCAGCAGCCCCTTCTTAGTCTTCGGCAATCAGCCCCAGCATTTT.

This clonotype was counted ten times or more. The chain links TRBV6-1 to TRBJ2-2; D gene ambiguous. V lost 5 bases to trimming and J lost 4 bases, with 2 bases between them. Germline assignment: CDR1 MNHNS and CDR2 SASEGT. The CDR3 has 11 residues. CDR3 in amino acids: CASSTTGELFF. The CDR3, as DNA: TGTGCCAGCAGTACCACCGGGGAGCTGTTTTTT.

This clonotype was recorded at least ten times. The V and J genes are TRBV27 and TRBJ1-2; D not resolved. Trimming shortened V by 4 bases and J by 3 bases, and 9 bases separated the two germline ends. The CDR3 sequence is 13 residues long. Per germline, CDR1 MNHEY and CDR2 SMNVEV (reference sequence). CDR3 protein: CASSSAVHYGYTF. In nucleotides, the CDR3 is TGTGCCAGCAGTTCCGCAGTACACTATGGCTACACCTTC.

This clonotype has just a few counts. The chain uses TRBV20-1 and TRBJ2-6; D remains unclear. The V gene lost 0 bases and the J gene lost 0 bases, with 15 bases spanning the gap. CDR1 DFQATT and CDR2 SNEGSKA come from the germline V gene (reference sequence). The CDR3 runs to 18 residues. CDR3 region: CSAREGPIILSGANVLTF. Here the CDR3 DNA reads TGCAGTGCTAGAGAGGGTCCAATCATACTCTCTGGGGCCAACGTCCTGACTTTC.

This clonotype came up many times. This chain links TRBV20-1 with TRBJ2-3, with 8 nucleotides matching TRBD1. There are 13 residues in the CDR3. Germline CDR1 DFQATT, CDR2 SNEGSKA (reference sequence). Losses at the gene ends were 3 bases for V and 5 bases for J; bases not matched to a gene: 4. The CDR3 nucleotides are TGCAGTGCTAGGAGACAGGGGCGAGATACGCAGTATTTT. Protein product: CSARRQGRDTQYF.

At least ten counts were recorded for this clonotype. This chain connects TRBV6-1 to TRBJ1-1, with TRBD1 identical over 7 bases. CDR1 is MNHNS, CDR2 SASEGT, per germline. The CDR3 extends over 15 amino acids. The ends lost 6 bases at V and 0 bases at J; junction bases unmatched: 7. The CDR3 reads CASRRTGAMNTEAFF. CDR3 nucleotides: TGTGCCAGCAGGAGAACAGGGGCTATGAACACTGAAGCTTTCTTT.

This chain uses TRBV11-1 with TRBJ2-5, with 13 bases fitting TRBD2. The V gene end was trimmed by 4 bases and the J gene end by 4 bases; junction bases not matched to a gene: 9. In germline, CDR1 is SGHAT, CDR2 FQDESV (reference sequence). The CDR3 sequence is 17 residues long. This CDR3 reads CASSSWTSGREVETQYF. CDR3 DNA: TGTGCCAGCAGCTCCTGGACTAGCGGGAGAGAGGTAGAGACCCAGTACTTC.

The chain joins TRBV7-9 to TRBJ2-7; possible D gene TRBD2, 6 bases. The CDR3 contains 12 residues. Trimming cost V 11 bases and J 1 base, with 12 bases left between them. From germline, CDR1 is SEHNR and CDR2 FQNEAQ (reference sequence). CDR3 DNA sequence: TGTGCCTCCGGGGAGGAGTCCTACGAGCAGTACTTC. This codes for CASGEESYEQYF.

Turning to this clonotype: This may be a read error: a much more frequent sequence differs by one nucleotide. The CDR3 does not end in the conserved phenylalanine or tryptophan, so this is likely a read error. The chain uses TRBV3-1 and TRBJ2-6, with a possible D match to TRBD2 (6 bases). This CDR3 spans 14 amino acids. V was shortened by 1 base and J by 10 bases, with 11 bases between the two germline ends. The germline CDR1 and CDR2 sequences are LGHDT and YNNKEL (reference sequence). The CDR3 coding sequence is TGTGCCAGCAGCCAAGGGGAGGCCGGGAACGTCCTGACTTGC. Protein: CASSQGEAGNVLTC.

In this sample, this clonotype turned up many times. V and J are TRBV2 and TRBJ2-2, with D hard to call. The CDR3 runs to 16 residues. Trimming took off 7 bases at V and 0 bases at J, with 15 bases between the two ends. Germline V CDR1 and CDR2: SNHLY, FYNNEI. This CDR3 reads CASNVLGTSNTGELFF. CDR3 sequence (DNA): TGTGCCAGCAACGTATTGGGTACATCGAACACCGGGGAGCTGTTTTTT. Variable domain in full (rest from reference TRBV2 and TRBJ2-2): EPEVTQTPSHQVTQMGQEVILRCVPISNHLYFYWYRQILGQKVEFLVSFYNNEISEKSEIFDDQFSVERPDGSNFTLKIRSTKLEDSAMYFCASNVLGTSNTGELFFGEGSRLTVL.

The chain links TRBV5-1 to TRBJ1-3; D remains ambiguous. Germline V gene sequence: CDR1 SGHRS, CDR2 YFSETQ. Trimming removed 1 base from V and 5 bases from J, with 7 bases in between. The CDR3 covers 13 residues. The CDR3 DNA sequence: TGCGCCAGCAGCTTGACGGAAAGAAACACCATATATTTT. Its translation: CASSLTERNTIYF.

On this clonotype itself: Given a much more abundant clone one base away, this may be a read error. CDR3 in amino acids: CASSLSASGRSYEQYF. CDR3 in DNA: TGTGCCAGCAGTTTATCGGCTAGCGGGAGATCCTACGAGCAGTACTTC. V and J are TRBV12-3 or TRBV12-4 and TRBJ2-5; 10 bases are a match to TRBD2. The J call is in doubt because the DNA end fits TRBJ2-7 better. This CDR3 contains 16 residues.

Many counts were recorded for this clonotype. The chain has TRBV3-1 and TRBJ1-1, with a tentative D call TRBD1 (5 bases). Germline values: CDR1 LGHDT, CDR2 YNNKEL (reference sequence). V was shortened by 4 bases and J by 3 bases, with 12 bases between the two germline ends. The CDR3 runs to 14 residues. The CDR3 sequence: CASSRRGTDTEAFF. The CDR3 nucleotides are TGTGCCAGCAGCCGCCGAGGGACTGACACTGAAGCTTTCTTT.

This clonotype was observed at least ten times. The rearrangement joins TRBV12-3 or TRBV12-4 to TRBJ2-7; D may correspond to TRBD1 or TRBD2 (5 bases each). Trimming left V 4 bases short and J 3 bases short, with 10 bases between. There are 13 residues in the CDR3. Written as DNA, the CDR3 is TGTGCCAGCAGTTGGGGGTCGTACTACGAGCAGTACTTC. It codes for CASSWGSYYEQYF.

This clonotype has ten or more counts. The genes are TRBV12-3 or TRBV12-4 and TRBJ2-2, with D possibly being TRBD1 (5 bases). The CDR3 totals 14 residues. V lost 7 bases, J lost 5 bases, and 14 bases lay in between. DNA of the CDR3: TGTGCCAGCACCCATGACAGACTTACCGGGGAGCTGTTTTTT. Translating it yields CASTHDRLTGELFF.

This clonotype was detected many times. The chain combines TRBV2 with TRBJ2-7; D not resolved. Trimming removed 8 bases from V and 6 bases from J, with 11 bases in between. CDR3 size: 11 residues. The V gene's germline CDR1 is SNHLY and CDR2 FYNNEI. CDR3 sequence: CASLTGSEQYF. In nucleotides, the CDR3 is TGTGCCAGCCTCACCGGGTCCGAGCAGTACTTC.

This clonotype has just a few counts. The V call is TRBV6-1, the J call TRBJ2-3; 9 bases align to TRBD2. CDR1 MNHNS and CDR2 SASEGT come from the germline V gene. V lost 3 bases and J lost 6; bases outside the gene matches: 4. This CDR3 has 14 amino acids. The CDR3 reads CASSDRTSVDTQYF. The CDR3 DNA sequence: TGTGCCAGCAGTGATAGGACTAGCGTGGATACGCAGTATTTT.

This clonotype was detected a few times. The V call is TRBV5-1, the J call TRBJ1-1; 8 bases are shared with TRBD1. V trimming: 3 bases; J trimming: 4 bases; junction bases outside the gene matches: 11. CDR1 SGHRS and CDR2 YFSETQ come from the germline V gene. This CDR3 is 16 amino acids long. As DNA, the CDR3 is TGCGCCAGCAGCTCTAAAGAAGGACAGGGCTCCACTGAAGCTTTCTTT. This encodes CASSSKEGQGSTEAFF.

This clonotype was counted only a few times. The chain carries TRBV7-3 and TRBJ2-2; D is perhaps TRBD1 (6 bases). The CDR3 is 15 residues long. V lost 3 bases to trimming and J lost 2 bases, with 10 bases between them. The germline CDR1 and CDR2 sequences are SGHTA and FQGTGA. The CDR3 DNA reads TGTGCCAGCAGCTTTACAGGGTTAAACACCGGGGAGCTGTTTTTT. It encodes CASSFTGLNTGELFF.

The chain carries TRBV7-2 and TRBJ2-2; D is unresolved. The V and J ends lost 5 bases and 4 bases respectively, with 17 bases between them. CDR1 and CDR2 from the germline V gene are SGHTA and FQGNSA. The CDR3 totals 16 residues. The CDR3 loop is CASSPRGSSGTGELFF. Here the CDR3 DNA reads TGTGCCAGCAGCCCTCGTGGGTCTTCTGGCACCGGGGAGCTGTTTTTT.

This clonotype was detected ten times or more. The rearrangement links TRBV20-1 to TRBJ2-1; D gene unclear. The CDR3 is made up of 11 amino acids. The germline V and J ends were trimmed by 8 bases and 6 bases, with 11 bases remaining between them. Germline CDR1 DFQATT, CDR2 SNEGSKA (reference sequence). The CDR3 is CSPKYGNEQFF. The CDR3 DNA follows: TGCAGTCCAAAGTACGGCAATGAGCAGTTCTTC.